This is a list of T cell receptor beta chains from one sample in a study of shared clonotypes between healthy human individuals. The assay was immunoSEQ multiplex PCR, and TCRdb's table has in-frame clones only and misses some. The data show fewer than 650,000 clones, about 80% seen once. The sequencing sample was made of PBMCs. These receptors were taken from a woman in her 40s in good health. Some clones in this sample may be carry-over from other donors' samples. Both conserved end residues are part of each CDR3.

V gene,J gene,CDR3 protein
TRBV28,TRBJ2-2,CASIRGDRGSPGELFF
TRBV18,TRBJ2-3,CASSPTGTGGTDTQYF
TRBV5-5,TRBJ2-7,CASSFGTRPVYEQYF
TRBV29-1,TRBJ1-2,CSVQGLVNAGYGYTF
TRBV4-2,TRBJ2-1,CASSQGPWEGNEQFF
TRBV29-1,TRBJ2-3,CSVLRTGSSGTDTQYF
TRBV28,TRBJ2-2,CASGSNTGELFF
TRBV4-3,TRBJ2-3,CASSQGPDTQYF
TRBV5-1,TRBJ1-2,CASSHTPVGASAGYTF
TRBV5-6,TRBJ2-7,CASSRTQYEQYF
TRBV27,TRBJ1-5,CASSLWSGEPQHF
TRBV29-1,TRBJ2-7,CSVERRLAGEQYF
TRBV7-6,TRBJ2-3,CASSPGTEDTQYF
TRBV5-1,TRBJ2-5,CATAPRVEETQYF
TRBV4-3,TRBJ2-3,CASSQEGQGGTDTQYF
TRBV19,TRBJ2-6,CASTGDRGTGANVLTF
TRBV6-5,TRBJ1-4,CASSYGTGPHVEKLFF
TRBV7-6,TRBJ2-1,CASSGRGPNSYNEQFF
TRBV15,TRBJ2-6,CATSRAPGVGANVLTF
TRBV7-2,TRBJ1-5,CASSTRQGVQPQHF
TRBV11-2,TRBJ2-7,CASSLTSGSLETYEQYF
TRBV11-2,TRBJ1-2,CASSSPTGNYGYTF
TRBV7-2,TRBJ1-2,CASSFLTGDYGYTF
TRBV7-7,TRBJ2-1,CASSPTLSDNEQFF
TRBV30,TRBJ1-2,CAWSPAGSYGYTF
TRBV28,TRBJ1-5,CASSLLSAGNSNQPQHF
TRBV11-2,TRBJ1-2,CASSSDGNLYGYTF
TRBV11-2,TRBJ2-3,CASSFSRTFTDTQYF
TRBV18,TRBJ2-1,CASSPGLAPVNEQFF
TRBV2,TRBJ2-7,CASQGVLAGGPKDF
TRBV15,TRBJ2-3,CATSRGGQGSDTQYF
TRBV6-1,TRBJ2-1,CASSASTRGNYNEQFF
TRBV25-1,TRBJ2-1,CASSDPAVSYNEQFF
TRBV5-1,TRBJ2-5,CASSLALAGDTQETQYF
TRBV9,TRBJ1-1,CASSVALLGPGQEAFF
TRBV29-1,NA,CSVAASYEQYF
TRBV28,TRBJ2-5,CASSLGLVPRAQYF
TRBV7-9,TRBJ1-2,CASSLDQTDYGYTF
TRBV28,TRBJ2-1,CASIPSGRAGNEQFF
TRBV29-1,TRBJ1-2,CSGRGTGAGYGYTF
TRBV28,TRBJ2-7,CASSSNYEQYF
TRBV30,TRBJ2-7,CAWSVLGRSFWQYF
TRBV5-1,TRBJ1-1,CASSLAGYTEAFF
TRBV29-1,TRBJ2-5,CSVGVPKGDIIETQYF
TRBV6-6,TRBJ2-2,CASSYSRVGELFF